One and the same sample provided the 25 T cell receptor beta chains below, sequenced in a study of beta chain features in type 1 diabetes. General study results and limits: Moderate but significant shortening of TCRB CDR3s was recorded in all four CD4+ subsets from Type 1 diabetes patients.

Antigens of these TCRs are unknown. What was sequenced were expressed TCRB transcripts, since all of the isolated RNA had been reverse transcribed. TCRdb keeps only in-frame clones here, not all; method: immunoSEQ multiplex PCR. The sample lists over 150,000 clones; 7% to 9% were seen once. Sequenced: central memory CD4+ T cells from blood. The receptors here all came from a man between 18 and 29 years old with type 1 diabetes.

This clone was seen more than once but under ten times. J is TRBJ2-3 and V is TRBV30, with 11 bases identical to TRBD2. The ends lost 0 bases at V and 15 bases at J; junction bases unmatched: 8. CDR1 and CDR2 from the germline V gene are GTSNPN and SVGIG (reference sequence). The CDR3 spans 13 residues. CDR3: CAWSVLALAGGYF. For the CDR3, the DNA is TGTGCCTGGAGTGTACTCGCCCTAGCGGGGGGATATTTT.

The J gene is TRBJ1-1, the V gene TRBV2, with a tentative D call TRBD1 (6 bases). The germline V gene encodes CDR1 SNHLY and CDR2 FYNNEI. This CDR3 has 14 amino acids. Between the trimmed V and J ends, which lost 8 bases and 0 bases, there was a span of 13 bases. CDR3 amino acids: CASLRTAMNTEAFF. The CDR3 bases are TGTGCCAGCTTGCGGACAGCGATGAACACTGAAGCTTTCTTT.

The CDR3 region is CASSVGESGANVLTF. For the CDR3, the DNA is TGCGCCAGCAGCGTAGGAGAGTCTGGGGCCAACGTCCTGACTTTC. The rearrangement uses TRBV5-1 and TRBJ2-6; no firm D call. Looked up from germline, CDR1 is SGHRS and CDR2 is YFSETQ. V was pared by 4 bases and J by 1 base, with 9 bases between. This CDR3 comprises 15 residues.

Notes on this clone: One end of the junction is discordant with germline, which a read error may explain. This chain joins TRBV5-4 and TRBJ1-4; possible D gene TRBD1, 6 bases. This CDR3 region has 15 residues. Germline CDR1 is SGHNT and CDR2 is YYREEE (reference sequence). The CDR3 sequence is CASSSTGTMNGKLFF. CDR3 nucleotide sequence: TGTGCCAGCAGCAGCACCGGGACAATGAATGGAAAACTGTTTTTT. Filled out from reference TRBV5-4 and TRBJ1-4, the complete variable domain reads ETGVTQSPTHLIKTRGQQVTLRCSSQSGHNTVSWYQQALGQGPQFIFQYYREEENGRGNFPPRFSGLQFPNYSSELNVNALELDDSALYLCASSSTGTMNGKLFFGSGTQLSVL.

This clone was seen only a few times. The chain links TRBV5-1 to TRBJ2-5, with TRBD1 matching 7 bases. With V trimmed by 3 bases and J by 4 bases, 9 bases remained unmatched. CDR3 length: 15 residues. CDR1 SGHRS and CDR2 YFSETQ come from the germline V gene. In DNA form, the CDR3 reads TGCGCCAGCAGCTCAGCTGGGACAGTGGGAGAGACCCAGTACTTC. Its translation: CASSSAGTVGETQYF.

The chain recombines TRBV6-6 with TRBJ2-7, with TRBD1 as a possible D gene (5 bases). Germline V gene data show CDR1 as MNHNY and CDR2 as SVGAGI (reference sequence). The ends were cut back, 6 bases at V and 2 bases at J, with 17 bases in the middle. CDR3 size: 15 residues. CDR3 loop: CASRSDIGWTYEQYF. The DNA of the CDR3 is TGTGCCAGCAGATCGGACATTGGGTGGACCTACGAGCAGTACTTC.

In this sample, this clone turned up a few times. The gene calls are TRBV10-3 and TRBJ2-3, with D unresolved. The ends were cut back, 9 bases at V and 0 bases at J, with 16 bases in the middle. The CDR3 consists of 15 residues. The germline gives CDR1 ENHRY, CDR2 SYGVKD. The CDR3 is CAIQPSTSSTDTQYF. DNA of the CDR3: TGTGCCATACAGCCGAGCACGTCTAGCACAGATACGCAGTATTTT.

A remark on this clone: Different DNA sequences within this sample yield the same CDR3. The gene calls are TRBV30 and TRBJ2-5; maybe TRBD1 (6 bases). CDR1 and CDR2 from the germline V gene are GTSNPN and SVGIG (reference sequence). The V and J ends lost 0 bases and 5 bases respectively, with 7 bases between them. There are 12 residues in the CDR3. In DNA form, the CDR3 reads TGTGCCTGGAGTGTTCAGGGGGAGACCCAGTACTTC. Encoded protein: CAWSVQGETQYF.

J is TRBJ2-1 and V is TRBV5-4, with D possibly matching TRBD1 (6 bases). V gave up 0 bases and J gave up 2 bases, with 12 bases separating them. The CDR3 runs to 16 residues. CDR1 is SGHNT and CDR2 is YYREEE in the germline V gene (reference sequence). The DNA of the CDR3 is TGTGCCAGCAGCTTGGATATAGGGGGTACCTACAATGAGCAGTTCTTC. Translation gives CASSLDIGGTYNEQFF.

This clone occurred a few times. V gene TRBV19 combines with J gene TRBJ1-2; a possible D gene is TRBD1 (6 bases). Trimming stripped 5 bases from V and 0 bases from J, with 10 bases between. CDR1 is LNHDA and CDR2 is SQIVND in the germline V gene (reference sequence). CDR3 length equals 14 residues. The CDR3 sequence is CASSLNRANYGYTF. The CDR3 region has the DNA TGTGCCAGTAGTCTTAACAGGGCTAACTATGGCTACACCTTC.

The table lists this clone with many counts. The rearrangement uses TRBV5-4 and TRBJ1-2, with TRBD1 matching 12 bases. With V trimmed by 3 bases and J by 6 bases, 6 bases remained unmatched. The length of the CDR3 is 15 residues. Germline CDR1 reads SGHNT; CDR2 reads YYREEE (reference sequence). The CDR3 DNA follows: TGTGCCAGCAGCTCGCCGGGACAGGGGGCGGATGGCTACACCTTC. As protein: CASSSPGQGADGYTF. The variable domain in full, completed from reference TRBV5-4 and TRBJ1-2, reads ETGVTQSPTHLIKTRGQQVTLRCSSQSGHNTVSWYQQALGQGPQFIFQYYREEENGRGNFPPRFSGLQFPNYSSELNVNALELDDSALYLCASSSPGQGADGYTFGSGTRLTVV.

The chain uses TRBV5-1 and TRBJ2-1; TRBD2 agrees at 16 bases. The germline CDR1 and CDR2 sequences are SGHRS and YFSETQ. The CDR3 length is 17 residues. Germline trimming cut 0 bases from V and 8 bases from J; bases unmatched to any gene: 5. In nucleotides, the CDR3 is TGCGCCAGCAGCTTGGTGGGACTAGCGGGAGGGGGCGATGAGCAGTTCTTC. Residues: CASSLVGLAGGGDEQFF.

This clone has only a few counts. The gene calls are TRBV30 and TRBJ1-2, with 8 bases identical to TRBD1. The CDR3 loop spans 13 amino acids. Germline CDR1 reads GTSNPN; CDR2 reads SVGIG (reference sequence). The V and J ends lost 5 bases and 4 bases, in that order; junction bases with no gene match: 6. The CDR3 is CAWYSGTGYGYTF. The CDR3 DNA sequence: TGTGCCTGGTATTCCGGGACAGGCTATGGCTACACCTTC. The full variable domain, completed using reference TRBV30 and TRBJ1-2, is SQTIHQWPATLVQPVGSPLSLECTVEGTSNPNLYWYRQAAGRGLQLLFYSVGIGQISSEVPQNLSASRPQDRQFILSSKKLLLSDSGFYLCAWYSGTGYGYTFGSGTRLTVV.

V and J are TRBV28 and TRBJ1-4, with D tentatively TRBD1 (6 bases). Germline CDR1 MDHEN, CDR2 SYDVKM. This CDR3 contains 14 residues. V was cut by 6 bases and J by 6 bases, with 14 bases left in between. CDR3 nucleotides: TGTGCCAGCAGAACCAGGGGAAAGGATGAAAAACTGTTTTTT. This gives the protein CASRTRGKDEKLFF.

This clone was detected only a few times. This sequence joins TRBV29-1 and TRBJ2-5; 8 nucleotides match TRBD1. The CDR3 has 14 amino acids. Per germline, CDR1 SQVTM and CDR2 ANQGSEA. J gave up 2 bases and V 3 bases, and 5 bases lay outside the gene matches. In DNA form, the CDR3 reads TGCAGCGTTGATGCCGGACAGGGTCAAGAGACCCAGTACTTC. Residues: CSVDAGQGQETQYF.

The J gene is TRBJ2-5, the V gene TRBV5-1, with D perhaps TRBD1 (6 bases). V lost 7 bases and J 5 bases, leaving 24 bases between the germline ends. The CDR3 spans 16 residues. CDR1 and CDR2 (germline): SGHRS, YFSETQ. The CDR3 spells CASSGTIGFGIETQYF. CDR3 DNA sequence: TGCGCCAGCTCCGGGACAATAGGGTTCGGGATCGAGACCCAGTACTTC.

This clone has just a few counts. This sequence joins TRBV5-1 and TRBJ2-7; D possibly corresponds to TRBD1 (6 bases). The CDR3 extends over 13 amino acids. Trimming took off 3 bases at V and 2 bases at J, with 9 bases between the two ends. CDR1 and CDR2 (germline): SGHRS, YFSETQ. CDR3: CASSSPGAYEQYF. For the CDR3, the DNA is TGCGCCAGCAGCTCTCCAGGGGCCTACGAGCAGTACTTC.

There are a few counts of this clone. The gene calls are TRBV2 and TRBJ2-1; weak D call: TRBD1 (6 bases). Trimming stripped 8 bases from V and 6 bases from J, with 20 bases between. The CDR3 is 15 residues long. Germline V gene lookup returns CDR1 SNHLY and CDR2 FYNNEI. The CDR3 is CASGRTGFDLNEQFF. CDR3 DNA sequence: TGTGCCAGCGGTAGAACAGGGTTTGATCTCAATGAGCAGTTCTTC.

The sample holds a few counts of this clone. This chain uses TRBV19 with TRBJ1-1; no reliable D call. The V gene's germline CDR1 is LNHDA and CDR2 SQIVND (reference sequence). The CDR3 has 14 residues. V was clipped by 6 bases and J by 10 bases, with 21 bases between them. CDR3 in amino acids: CASSTSPSLRGAFF. Written as DNA, the CDR3 is TGTGCCAGTAGCACTAGTCCCTCCTTACGGGGAGCTTTCTTT. Full variable domain (missing parts from reference TRBV19 and TRBJ1-1): DGGITQSPKYLFRKEGQNVTLSCEQNLNHDAMYWYRQDPGQGLRLIYYSQIVNDFQKGDIAEGYSVSREKKESFPLTVTSAQKNPTAFYLCASSTSPSLRGAFFGQGTRLTVV.

This clone came up many times. This sequence joins TRBV2 and TRBJ1-5, with a weak D call TRBD1 (5 bases). This CDR3 is 12 amino acids long. Germline assignment: CDR1 SNHLY and CDR2 FYNNEI. Deletions cut 7 bases from V and 3 bases from J, with 7 bases between. In DNA, the CDR3 is TGTGCCAGCAACAGGATCAATCAGCCCCAGCATTTT. Translating it yields CASNRINQPQHF.

This chain connects TRBV19 to TRBJ1-2, with unresolved D. V dropped 5 bases and J dropped 4 bases, with 17 bases sitting between them. Germline assignment: CDR1 LNHDA and CDR2 SQIVND (reference sequence). The CDR3 covers 15 residues. The CDR3 DNA reads TGTGCCAGTAGTGTCCAAGAGGTGCGGGGCTATGGCTACACCTTC. It specifies CASSVQEVRGYGYTF.

This clone was counted between two and nine times. The chain employs TRBV14 and TRBJ2-3, with D perhaps TRBD2 (6 bases). The CDR3 is 16 amino acids. Germline CDR1 SGHDN, CDR2 FVKESK. V was cut by 2 bases and J by 5 bases, with 17 bases left in between. The CDR3 reads CASSQRAGLLGDTQYF. Written as DNA, the CDR3 is TGTGCCAGCAGCCAACGTGCGGGGCTCCTGGGAGATACGCAGTATTTT.

The CDR3 bases are TGTGCCAGCAAGGAGGGTAGTCTTACCCTGATTAATTCACCCCTCCACTTT. This codes for CASKEGSLTLINSPLHF. The rearrangement uses TRBV27 and TRBJ1-6; no clear D. Germline values: CDR1 MNHEY, CDR2 SMNVEV (reference sequence). The CDR3 totals 17 residues. V gave up 7 bases and J gave up 6 bases, with 22 bases separating them.

This chain links TRBV18 with TRBJ2-1; maybe TRBD2 (5 bases). This CDR3 contains 13 residues. V lost 8 bases to trimming and J lost 5 bases, with 13 bases between them. Germline V gene data show CDR1 as KGHSH and CDR2 as LQKENI. The CDR3 loop reads CASQRDLDNEQFF. For the CDR3, the DNA is TGTGCCAGCCAACGGGATTTAGACAATGAGCAGTTCTTC. Based on the CDR3 plus reference TRBV18 and TRBJ2-1, the full variable domain is NAGVMQNPRHLVRRRGQEARLRCSPMKGHSHVYWYRQLPEEGLKFMVYLQKENIIDESGMPKERFSAEFPKEGPSILRIQQVVRGDSAAYFCASQRDLDNEQFFGPGTRLTVL.

A note on this clone: This same CDR3 is encoded by further DNA sequences in the sample. The chain combines TRBV4-1 with TRBJ1-4; D ambiguous. The CDR3 spans 12 residues. Germline CDR1 is MGHRA and CDR2 is YSYEKL. Trimming cost V 2 bases and J 8 bases, with 6 bases left between them. CDR3 in DNA: TGCGCCAGCAGCCAACCCTACGAAAAACTGTTTTTT. Translation gives CASSQPYEKLFF.